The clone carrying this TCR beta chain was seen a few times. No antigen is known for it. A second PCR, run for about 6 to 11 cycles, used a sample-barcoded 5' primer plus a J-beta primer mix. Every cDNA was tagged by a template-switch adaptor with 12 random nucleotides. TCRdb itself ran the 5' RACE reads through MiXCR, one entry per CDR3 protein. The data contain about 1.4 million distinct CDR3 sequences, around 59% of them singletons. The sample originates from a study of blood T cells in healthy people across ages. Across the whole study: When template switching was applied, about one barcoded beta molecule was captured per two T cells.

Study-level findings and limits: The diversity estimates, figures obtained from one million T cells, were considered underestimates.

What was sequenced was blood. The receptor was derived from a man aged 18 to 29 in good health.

CDR3 amino acids: CASSQGSTGDYGYTF. The CDR3 DNA sequence: TGCGCCAGCAGCCAAGGTTCGACAGGGGATTATGGCTACACCTTC. The chain joins TRBV4-1 to TRBJ1-2; 8 bases match TRBD1. This CDR3 has 15 amino acids. With 1 base clipped from V and 5 bases from J, the junction kept 6 bases outside the gene matches. The germline V gene encodes CDR1 MGHRA and CDR2 YSYEKL.